These 14 T cell receptor beta chains were all obtained from the same sample, sequenced in a study of OX40 agonist ivuxolimab in advanced cancers. Here immunoSEQ multiplex PCR was the method, and the copy in TCRdb shows in-frame clones only, minus some. The data hold tens of thousands of clones, with 88% observed a single time. The source was CD4+ or CD8+ T cells sorted from blood, collected in a trial of the OX40 agonist ivuxolimab. The origin of the receptors is an adult with an advanced solid tumor such as melanoma, head and neck, liver or kidney cancer.

The chain is built from TRBV29-1 and TRBJ2-1; maybe TRBD2 (6 bases). Germline loops: CDR1 SQVTM, CDR2 ANQGSEA. Trimming took 4 bases from V and 4 from J, leaving 14 bases between them. This CDR3 is 14 amino acids long. The chain's CDR3 is CSVVVLGLYNEQFF. DNA of the CDR3: TGCAGCGTTGTTGTTCTGGGACTTTACAATGAGCAGTTCTTC.

The chain employs TRBV11-2 and TRBJ2-2, with 10 bases fitting TRBD2. V shed 4 bases and J 5 bases; nucleotides not matched to a gene: 10. There are 17 residues in the CDR3. Per germline, CDR1 SGHAT and CDR2 FQNNGV. CDR3 nucleotides: TGTGCCAGCAGCTCTTGGCTAGCGGGAGATCAAACCGGGGAGCTGTTTTTT. It specifies CASSSWLAGDQTGELFF.

The V and J genes are TRBV27 and TRBJ2-7; D is unresolved. Germline CDR1 MNHEY, CDR2 SMNVEV (reference sequence). The V end was cut by 5 bases, the J end by 3 bases, with 5 bases between. The length of the CDR3 is 11 residues. In DNA form, the CDR3 reads TGTGCCAGCAGTACGGTCTACGAGCAGTACTTC. Its protein is CASSTVYEQYF.

The chain recombines TRBV5-4 with TRBJ1-2; D remains ambiguous. Between the trimmed V and J ends, which lost 4 bases and 5 bases, there was a span of 21 bases. The germline gives CDR1 SGHNT, CDR2 YYREEE (reference sequence). The CDR3 sequence is 16 residues long. This chain's CDR3 is CASSQEITANPYGYTF. CDR3 sequence (DNA): TGTGCCAGCAGCCAAGAAATAACAGCTAACCCGTATGGCTACACCTTC. Using reference TRBV5-4 and TRBJ1-2 for the parts outside the CDR3, the full variable domain is ETGVTQSPTHLIKTRGQQVTLRCSSQSGHNTVSWYQQALGQGPQFIFQYYREEENGRGNFPPRFSGLQFPNYSSELNVNALELDDSALYLCASSQEITANPYGYTFGSGTRLTVV.

This clone was detected once. The rearrangement joins TRBV12-5 to TRBJ1-5, with D unresolved. V dropped 3 bases and J dropped 1 base, with 10 bases sitting between them. CDR3 length: 15 amino acids. Germline lookup yields CDR1 LGHNT and CDR2 FRNRAP. CDR3 in amino acids: CASGFFETSNQPQHF. The CDR3 DNA follows: TGTGCTAGTGGTTTTTTCGAGACAAGCAATCAGCCCCAGCATTTT.

V and J are TRBV29-1 and TRBJ2-7, with unresolved D. The V end was cut by 7 bases, the J end by 7 bases, with 11 bases between. This CDR3 has 10 amino acids. Germline V gene data show CDR1 as SQVTM and CDR2 as ANQGSEA. Here the CDR3 DNA reads TGCAGCGCCCTTGGGTATGAGCAGTACTTC. It encodes CSALGYEQYF.

This chain connects TRBV27 to TRBJ2-1, with 7 positions matching TRBD2. The length of the CDR3 is 20 residues. V lost 6 bases to trimming and J lost 0 bases; unmatched junction nucleotides: 20. Germline values: CDR1 MNHEY, CDR2 SMNVEV (reference sequence). CDR3 in amino acids: CASSRPPRLERESSYNEQFF. The DNA of the CDR3 is TGTGCCAGCAGCCGACCCCCGCGGTTGGAGCGGGAAAGCTCCTACAATGAGCAGTTCTTC.

The chain recombines TRBV4-1 with TRBJ1-1; no clear D gene. Germline assignment: CDR1 MGHRA and CDR2 YSYEKL. The CDR3 spans 14 residues. Trimming removed 0 bases at V and 3 bases at J, with 8 bases between. CDR3 coding DNA: TGCGCCAGCAGCCAAGATTGGCGGGACACTGAAGCTTTCTTT. Protein product: CASSQDWRDTEAFF.

This chain uses TRBV19 with TRBJ2-7; 7 nucleotides line up with TRBD2. Germline lookup yields CDR1 LNHDA and CDR2 SQIVND (reference sequence). This CDR3 has 15 residues. V gave up 1 base and J gave up 3 bases; unmatched junction bases: 6. The CDR3, as DNA: TGTGCCAGTAGTATAGCGGGCGGGGGTAACTACGAGCAGTACTTC. Its translation is CASSIAGGGNYEQYF.

The chain carries TRBV5-4 and TRBJ2-1; D gene ambiguous. The germline V gene encodes CDR1 SGHNT and CDR2 YYREEE (reference sequence). This CDR3 region has 15 residues. V was cut by 3 bases and J by 0 bases, with 10 bases left in between. In DNA, the CDR3 is TGTGCCAGCAGCTCTGTGGGTCGCTCCTACAATGAGCAGTTCTTC. This codes for CASSSVGRSYNEQFF.

This chain connects TRBV27 to TRBJ1-5; no definite D call. CDR1 and CDR2 from the germline V gene are MNHEY and SMNVEV (reference sequence). The CDR3 sequence is 13 residues long. Between the trimmed V and J ends, which lost 2 bases and 3 bases, there was a span of 5 bases. The CDR3 bases are TGTGCCAGCAGTTTACGTGTCAATCAGCCCCAGCATTTT. As protein: CASSLRVNQPQHF.

This clone was recorded only once. The J gene is TRBJ2-1, the V gene TRBV5-4; TRBD2 is a possible D gene (5 bases). The CDR3 is 13 residues long. Trimming left V 0 bases short and J 7 bases short, with 8 bases between. Germline V CDR1 and CDR2: SGHNT, YYREEE (reference sequence). CDR3 region: CASSLAGGNEQFF. The CDR3 bases are TGTGCCAGCAGCTTGGCCGGCGGGAATGAGCAGTTCTTC.

The table lists this clone with a few counts. The chain links TRBV4-1 to TRBJ1-2; D gene uncertain. V was pared by 3 bases and J by 6 bases, with 14 bases between. The CDR3 length is 14 residues. The V gene's germline CDR1 is MGHRA and CDR2 YSYEKL. The chain's CDR3 is CASSHELLTDGYTF. The CDR3 DNA reads as TGCGCCAGCAGCCACGAGCTTCTGACGGATGGCTACACCTTC.

The chain uses TRBV29-1 and TRBJ2-3, with D unresolved. Trimming took 4 bases from V and 2 from J, leaving 10 bases between them. The CDR3 has 13 amino acids. CDR1 is SQVTM, CDR2 ANQGSEA, per germline. This CDR3 reads CSVAANSTDTQYF. The CDR3 DNA is TGCAGCGTTGCGGCCAACTCCACAGATACGCAGTATTTT.